This paragraph reports one T cell receptor (beta chain). The sample is drawn from a study of shared T cell receptors in the human thymus. The table came from immunoSEQ multiplex PCR; TCRdb's copy has only in-frame clones and leaves some out. The data hold about 660,000 clones, with around 87% observed a single time. Another study also made use of these data, one on human thymus T cells. That source adds: Resections removed during corrective heart surgery provided the thymus tissue used. An apparent bias in V and J gene usage was seen in thymic and blood repertoires.

What was sequenced was thymocytes. The clonotype was recovered from a boy under two years old with a congenital heart defect.

The CDR3 nucleotides read TGTGCCAGCAGCCCCGGGACTAGTGCCTACGAGCAGTACTTC. As protein: CASSPGTSAYEQYF. The V gene is TRBV27, the J gene TRBJ2-7, with TRBD2 matching over 8 bases. This CDR3 has 14 residues. Germline values: CDR1 MNHEY, CDR2 SMNVEV (reference sequence). Trimming cost V 6 bases and J 2 bases; bases outside gene matches: 6.